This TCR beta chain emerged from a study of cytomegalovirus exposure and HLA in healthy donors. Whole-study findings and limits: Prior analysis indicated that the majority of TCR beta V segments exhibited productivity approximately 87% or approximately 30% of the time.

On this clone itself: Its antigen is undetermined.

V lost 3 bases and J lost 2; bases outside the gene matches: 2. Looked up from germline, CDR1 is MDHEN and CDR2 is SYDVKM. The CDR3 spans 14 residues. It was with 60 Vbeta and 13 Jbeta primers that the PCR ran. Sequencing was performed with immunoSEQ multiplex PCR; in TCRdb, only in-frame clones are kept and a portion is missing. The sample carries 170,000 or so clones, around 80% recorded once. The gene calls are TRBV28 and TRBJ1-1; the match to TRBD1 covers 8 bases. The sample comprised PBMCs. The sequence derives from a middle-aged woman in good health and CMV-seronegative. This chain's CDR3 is CASSFGQGNTEAFF. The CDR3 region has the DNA TGTGCCAGCAGTTTCGGACAGGGAAACACTGAAGCTTTCTTT. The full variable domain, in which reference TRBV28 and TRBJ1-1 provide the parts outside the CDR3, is DVKVTQSSRYLVKRTGEKVFLECVQDMDHENMFWYRQDPGLGLRLIYFSYDVKMKEKGDIPEGYSVSREKKERFSLILESASTNQTSMYLCASSFGQGNTEAFFGQGTRLTVV.